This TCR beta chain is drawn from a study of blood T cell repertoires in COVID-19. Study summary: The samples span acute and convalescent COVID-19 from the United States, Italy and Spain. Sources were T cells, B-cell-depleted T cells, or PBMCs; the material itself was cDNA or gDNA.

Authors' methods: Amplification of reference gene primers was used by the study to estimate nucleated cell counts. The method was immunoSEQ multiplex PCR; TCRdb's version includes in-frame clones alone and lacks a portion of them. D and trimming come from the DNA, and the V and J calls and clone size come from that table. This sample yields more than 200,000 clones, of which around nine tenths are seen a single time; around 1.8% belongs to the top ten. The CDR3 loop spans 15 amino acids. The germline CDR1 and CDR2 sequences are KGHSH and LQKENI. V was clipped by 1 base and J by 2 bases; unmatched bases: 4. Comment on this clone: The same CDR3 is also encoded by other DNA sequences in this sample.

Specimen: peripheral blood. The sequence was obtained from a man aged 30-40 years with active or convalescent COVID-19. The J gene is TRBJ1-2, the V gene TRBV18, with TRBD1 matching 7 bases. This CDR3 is CASSPRDSSNYGYTF. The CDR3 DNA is TGTGCCAGCTCACCACGGGACAGTTCAAACTATGGCTACACCTTC. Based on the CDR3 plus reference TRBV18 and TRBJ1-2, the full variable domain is NAGVMQNPRHLVRRRGQEARLRCSPMKGHSHVYWYRQLPEEGLKFMVYLQKENIIDESGMPKERFSAEFPKEGPSILRIQQVVRGDSAAYFCASSPRDSSNYGYTFGSGTRLTVV.